This T cell receptor (beta chain) was sequenced during a study of cytomegalovirus exposure and HLA in healthy donors. The study ran its PCR with 60 Vbeta and 13 Jbeta primers. The repertoire was sequenced with immunoSEQ multiplex PCR; TCRdb's copy has only in-frame clones and lacks some. The sample lists 120,000 to 150,000 clones, about 82% occurring once. Trimming removed 3 bases at V and 3 bases at J, with 12 bases between. Germline CDR1 is SNHLY and CDR2 is FYNNEI. The CDR3 sequence is 15 residues long. The chain combines TRBV2 with TRBJ1-5; tentative D call: TRBD1 (5 bases). The source is a man between 25 and 39 years old in good health and CMV-seronegative. Material for sequencing was PBMCs. The CDR3 bases are TGTGCCAGCAGTGACCCCAGGGAAGTCAATCAGCCCCAGCATTTT. Translating gives CASSDPREVNQPQHF.